Listed here is a single T cell receptor (beta chain). This clonotype showed up many times. Its antigen is not yet known. Per-base quality was not reported, and no clone a single base away is much larger than it. In light of the paper, this sample's time point label describes: longitudinal time-point 3. For unsorted PBMC libraries, 2 million PBMCs were used after storage in RNAlater at -80 degrees C until RNA extraction. Multiple sclerosis patients were enrolled in a US clinical protocol evaluating disease progression by magnetic resonance imaging. PBMCs were separated from peripheral blood using Ficoll-Hypaque density gradient centrifugation and then cryopreserved in liquid nitrogen. These data originate in a study of neurological immune-mediated disorders (dated by TCRdb to between 2018 and 2021). Regarding the study in general: Of the roughly 34 multiple sclerosis patients, around 30 had relapsing-remitting MS and 3 had secondary progressive MS. The cohort was made up of some 70 subjects, consisting of some 14 HAM/TSP patients, some 34 multiple sclerosis patients and 20 healthy controls. Longitudinal HAM/TSP donors and healthy donors each had 3 time-points at intervals of about 3-40 months. Peripheral blood TCR-beta repertoires from patients with HTLV-I-associated myelopathy (HAM/TSP), patients with multiple sclerosis, and healthy controls were compared in the study using UMI-based sequencing. The 106 TCR-beta libraries covered PBMC samples along with longitudinal samples, technical triplicates, and paired sorted CD4+ and CD8+ T-cell subsets.

To synthesize cDNA, template-switch 5'RACE was performed with a primer carrying a 10-nucleotide random unique molecular identifier so that each TCR transcript was tagged. Every sequencing run covered 15-18 subjects and yielded more than 160 million TCR-beta sequences. Total RNA was extracted with the RNeasy kit. TCR-beta VDJ regions were amplified with primers for the TCR constant region and the 5'RACE anchor, using the KAPA Real-time Library Amplification kit. Sample indexes and Illumina adaptors were added in a first PCR, and a second PCR then increased library yield. After Ampure bead purification, the roughly 650 bp TCR product was size-selected on a 2% E-gel SizeSelection system. Before pooling, library quality was assessed on a Bioanalyzer, concentration was determined with Qubit, and library quantification was performed with the Kapa Library Quantification kit. An Illumina HiSeq 2500 was used to sequence the libraries paired-end at 2 x 150 bp. To increase sequence diversity, roughly 24-32% phiX was spiked into each library pool. On the study's bioinformatics: Quality-filtered reads were processed with the UMI-based MiGEC pipeline, and over 80% of raw TCR sequences were removed by the MiGEC pipeline during error correction. VDJ genes were aligned to IMGT germline references, and each clonotype was defined by a unique CDR3 amino acid sequence together with V-J genes. Clonal expansion, Shannon diversity and CDR3 relatedness (CalcPairwiseDistances, ClusterSamples) were evaluated with VDJtools, and phylogenetic trees were built with CLCbio workbench. A clone was classed as expanded if it had 8 or more unique UMIs, a cutoff based on coefficient-of-variation modelling across technical triplicates. TCRdb itself trimmed the public reads at Q25 with fastp, ran MiXCR and retained productive beta chains. Rows with a matching CDR3 protein are joined into one entry that keeps the most common DNA and genes. TCRdb, not the original authors, processed these V and J calls. In all, the sample holds some 89,000 distinct CDR3 sequences, and 4.3% of those were seen once. The ten biggest clones cover roughly 5.6% of the sample.

Overall results and qualifications from the work: Across subjects, expanded clones never shared an identical CDR3 amino acid sequence, which suggests that the TCR-beta repertoires in every group were private. The MS cluster showed no association with clinical or MRI features, and the authors stated that larger cohorts are needed. TCR clonal expansion was highest in HAM/TSP patients and lowest in MS patients, with MS patients falling below even healthy controls. In a phylogenetic analysis, the repertoires of 18 out of 34 MS patients fell into a single cluster of related CDR3 sequences, pointing to a possible signature at the repertoire level.

The CDR3 starts with the cysteine, ends with the phenylalanine, and has 15 residues. Just the 45-base CDR3 DNA is kept, in frame starting at base 1. Here V drops 1 base and J drops 6 bases, and the junction holds 7 bases not matched to any gene. The germline V gene (reference sequence) provides CDR1 SEHNR and CDR2 FQNEAQ. The sequence joins TRBV7-9 to TRBJ2-7; the central 9 bases match TRBD1. The sample consisted of PBMCs. The receptor comes from a woman aged 55-69 years with multiple sclerosis. The nucleotide sequence reads as follows: TGTGCCAGCAGCTTAGGACAGGGGGTTTCCGGCGAGCAGTACTTC. This encodes CASSLGQGVSGEQYF.